Each of the 27 T cell receptor beta chains below was sequenced from the same sample in a study of OX40 agonist ivuxolimab in advanced cancers. Method: immunoSEQ multiplex PCR; TCRdb's copy keeps in-frame clones and lacks some. The sample lists about 35,000 clones, approximately 84% occurring once. Sequencing was performed on CD4+ or CD8+ T cells sorted from blood, taken in a trial of the OX40 agonist ivuxolimab. The receptors originated from an adult with an advanced solid tumor such as melanoma, head and neck, liver or kidney cancer.

The chain is built from TRBV7-3 and TRBJ1-2; D is possibly TRBD1 (5 bases). The CDR3 loop spans 15 amino acids. V was pared by 2 bases and J by 4 bases, with 14 bases between. CDR1 and CDR2 from the germline V gene are SGHTA and FQGTGA. CDR3 residues: CASSLSAGHAYGYTF. CDR3 nucleotides: TGTGCCAGCAGCTTATCCGCCGGACACGCCTATGGCTACACCTTC. Full variable domain (missing parts from reference TRBV7-3 and TRBJ1-2): GAGVSQTPSNKVTEKGKYVELRCDPISGHTALYWYRQSLGQGPEFLIYFQGTGAADDSGLPNDRFFAVRPEGSVSTLKIQRTERGDSAVYLCASSLSAGHAYGYTFGSGTRLTVV.

The CDR3 loop reads CASRQDYLGNQPQHF. The DNA of the CDR3 is TGTGCCAGCCGTCAGGATTATCTCGGCAATCAGCCCCAGCATTTT. The chain joins TRBV28 to TRBJ1-5; D is uncertain. Germline values: CDR1 MDHEN, CDR2 SYDVKM. The V and J ends lost 8 bases and 2 bases respectively, with 16 bases between them. The CDR3 runs 15 residues.

The chain combines TRBV15 with TRBJ2-2, with D unresolved. This CDR3 is 14 amino acids long. Germline assignment: CDR1 LNHNV and CDR2 YYDKDF (reference sequence). Trimming removed 4 bases from V and 1 base from J, with 7 bases in between. CDR3 sequence reads: CATSTLRNTGELFF. CDR3 in DNA: TGTGCCACCAGCACCCTTAGGAACACCGGGGAGCTGTTTTTT.

This chain links TRBV7-6 with TRBJ2-1, with D perhaps given as TRBD1 or TRBD2 (6 bases each). Germline values: CDR1 SGHVS, CDR2 FNYEAQ. Deletions cut 4 bases from V and 7 bases from J, with 17 bases between. The CDR3 consists of 15 residues. CDR3 residues: CASSYQMGGKNEQFF. The CDR3 nucleotides read TGTGCCAGCAGCTACCAGATGGGGGGCAAGAATGAGCAGTTCTTC.

This clone has just one count. The chain couples TRBV28 to TRBJ2-3; TRBD2 matches at 11 bases. The CDR3 spans 16 residues. Germline-derived CDR1 and CDR2 are MDHEN and SYDVKM. After removal of 5 bases from V and 1 base from J, the junction contained 5 bases not matched to a gene. Here the CDR3 DNA reads TGTGCCAGCAGTACCCTAGCGGGAGGAGGCACAGATACGCAGTATTTT. Its protein is CASSTLAGGGTDTQYF.

The chain employs TRBV5-1 and TRBJ1-6, with TRBD1 as a possible D gene (5 bases). V was cut by 0 bases and J by 0 bases, with 13 bases left in between. The CDR3 runs 18 residues. CDR1 and CDR2 (germline): SGHRS, YFSETQ. The CDR3 loop is CASSLDGGTSSYNSPLHF. CDR3 nucleotide sequence: TGCGCCAGCAGCTTGGATGGGGGAACAAGCTCCTATAATTCACCCCTCCACTTT.

V gene TRBV9 combines with J gene TRBJ2-6; D remains unclear. This CDR3 is 16 amino acids long. V dropped 0 bases and J dropped 0 bases, with 7 bases sitting between them. Germline lookup yields CDR1 SGDLS and CDR2 YYNGEE. DNA for the CDR3: TGTGCCAGCAGCGTAGACGGATCCTCTGGGGCCAACGTCCTGACTTTC. It codes for CASSVDGSSGANVLTF. Looking up the rest from reference TRBV9 and TRBJ2-6 gives the full variable domain: DSGVTQTPKHLITATGQRVTLRCSPRSGDLSVYWYQQSLDQGLQFLIQYYNGEERAKGNILERFSAQQFPDLHSELNLSSLELGDSALYFCASSVDGSSGANVLTFGAGSRLTVL.

The chain couples TRBV13 to TRBJ2-3; D uncertain. Per the germline V gene, CDR1 is PRHDT and CDR2 is FYEKMQ (reference sequence). The CDR3 length is 14 residues. V was cut by 4 bases and J by 0 bases, with 8 bases left in between. The CDR3, as DNA: TGTGCCAGCAGCTCAGCAGAGAGCACAGATACGCAGTATTTT. Residues: CASSSAESTDTQYF.

By sample share, this clone is large. The rearrangement uses TRBV6-1 and TRBJ1-2, with 8 nucleotides matching TRBD1. The CDR3 has 16 residues. V dropped 1 base and J dropped 4; count of bases not matched to a gene: 8. CDR1 is MNHNS, CDR2 SASEGT, per germline. The CDR3: CASSEVPQGVSYGYTF. In DNA, the CDR3 is TGTGCCAGCAGTGAAGTCCCACAGGGGGTTAGCTATGGCTACACCTTC.

V gene TRBV5-5 combines with J gene TRBJ2-3, with 12 bases identical to TRBD2. Unmatched junction bases numbered 6, after V lost 0 bases and J lost 4 bases. Germline loops: CDR1 SGHKS, CDR2 YYEKEE (reference sequence). The CDR3 sequence is 17 residues long. CDR3 DNA sequence: TGTGCCAGCAGCTTGGCGCTAGCGGGGGGGATGGCAGATACGCAGTATTTT. Translated, it gives CASSLALAGGMADTQYF.

The V and J genes are TRBV5-1 and TRBJ2-7; TRBD2 aligns across 12 bases. The ends lost 3 bases at V and 5 bases at J; junction bases unmatched: 9. CDR1 and CDR2 (germline): SGHRS, YFSETQ. The CDR3 loop spans 16 amino acids. The CDR3 region is CASSSFLAGGPDEQYF. In DNA form, the CDR3 reads TGCGCCAGCAGCTCCTTCCTAGCGGGAGGGCCTGACGAGCAGTACTTC.

The chain couples TRBV28 to TRBJ2-3; 8 bases are shared with TRBD2. This CDR3 is 12 amino acids long. Germline CDR1 is MDHEN and CDR2 is SYDVKM. The CDR3 is CAYGGATDTQYF. The CDR3 DNA reads TGTGCTTACGGGGGGGCCACAGATACGCAGTATTTT. Together with reference TRBV28 and TRBJ2-3, the CDR3 gives the full variable domain: DVKVTQSSRYLVKRTGEKVFLECVQDMDHENMFWYRQDPGLGLRLIYFSYDVKMKEKGDIPEGYSVSREKKERFSLILESASTNQTSMYLCAYGGATDTQYFGPGTRLTVL.

The J gene is TRBJ2-4, the V gene TRBV4-1; D not resolved. The CDR3 runs 15 residues. V dropped 6 bases and J dropped 0 bases, with 12 bases sitting between them. Germline loops: CDR1 MGHRA, CDR2 YSYEKL. The chain's CDR3 is CASRRVPIAKNIQYF. For the CDR3, the DNA is TGCGCCAGCAGAAGGGTCCCGATAGCCAAAAACATTCAGTACTTC.

CDR3 bases: TGTGCCAGTAGTATTGAGGGGGGCTATGGCTACACCTTC. This encodes CASSIEGGYGYTF. The chain uses TRBV19 and TRBJ1-2; possibly TRBD1 for D (6 bases). Germline V gene sequence: CDR1 LNHDA, CDR2 SQIVND (reference sequence). The CDR3 has 13 residues. V shed 3 bases and J shed 4 bases, with 9 bases lying between them.

The V and J genes are TRBV30 and TRBJ2-3; weak D call: TRBD2 (5 bases). Trimming cost V 4 bases and J 3 bases, with 17 bases left between them. Germline CDR1 is GTSNPN and CDR2 is SVGIG (reference sequence). The CDR3 extends over 15 amino acids. The DNA of the CDR3 is TGTGCCTGGACCCCCGGGATGGGTCGGACAGATACGCAGTATTTT. This gives the protein CAWTPGMGRTDTQYF.

The V gene is TRBV7-9, the J gene TRBJ2-1, with 11 bases fitting TRBD2. J gave up 2 bases and V 5 bases, and 8 bases lay outside the gene matches. This CDR3 contains 17 residues. In germline, CDR1 is SEHNR, CDR2 FQNEAQ (reference sequence). CDR3 protein: CASSQPVAGGPYNEQFF. The CDR3, as DNA: TGTGCCAGCAGCCAACCGGTAGCGGGAGGGCCCTACAATGAGCAGTTCTTC.

V and J are TRBV19 and TRBJ2-3; no clear D. Germline lookup yields CDR1 LNHDA and CDR2 SQIVND (reference sequence). The CDR3 is made up of 14 amino acids. V lost 7 bases, J lost 0 bases, and 11 bases lay in between. The CDR3: CASKVVGSTDTQYF. The CDR3 nucleotides read TGTGCCAGTAAAGTTGTGGGGAGCACAGATACGCAGTATTTT.

The chain's CDR3 is CASSLQGDIHQPQHF. DNA for the CDR3: TGTGCCAGCAGTTTGCAGGGTGATATCCATCAGCCCCAGCATTTT. The chain recombines TRBV28 with TRBJ1-5; a possible D gene is TRBD1 (5 bases). Per germline, CDR1 MDHEN and CDR2 SYDVKM. Between the trimmed V and J ends, which lost 3 bases and 5 bases, there was a span of 14 bases. The CDR3 has 15 residues.

V and J are TRBV5-6 and TRBJ2-2, with D possibly TRBD2 on 6 matching bases. The CDR3 runs to 14 residues. V gave up 5 bases and J gave up 0 bases, with 8 bases separating them. Germline V CDR1 and CDR2: SGHDT, YYEEEE. CDR3 nucleotides: TGTGCCAGCAGGGGCGGGGCGAACACCGGGGAGCTGTTTTTT. This translates into CASRGGANTGELFF.

V gene TRBV5-4 combines with J gene TRBJ2-7; 8 bases are shared with TRBD2. The V segment lost 4 bases and the J segment 7 bases; nucleotides outside the gene matches: 4. CDR1 and CDR2 from the germline V gene are SGHNT and YYREEE (reference sequence). This CDR3 comprises 12 residues. The CDR3 spells CASSGTSREQYF. In DNA form, the CDR3 reads TGTGCCAGCAGCGGGACTAGTAGGGAGCAGTACTTC.

The chain uses TRBV28 and TRBJ2-7; D is ambiguous. The CDR3 consists of 13 residues. Germline CDR1 and CDR2: MDHEN and SYDVKM. V lost 4 bases, J lost 2 bases, and 9 bases lay in between. Here the CDR3 DNA reads TGTGCCAGCAGTTGGAGTAGGACCTACGAGCAGTACTTC. Its protein product is CASSWSRTYEQYF.

The V and J genes are TRBV28 and TRBJ2-1, with unresolved D. The CDR3 extends over 13 amino acids. The V gene lost 5 bases and the J gene lost 9 bases, with 14 bases spanning the gap. Germline V CDR1 and CDR2: MDHEN, SYDVKM. The CDR3 is CASSVLLVSEQFF. The CDR3 DNA follows: TGTGCCAGCAGTGTCCTTCTAGTTAGTGAGCAGTTCTTC.

The gene calls are TRBV19 and TRBJ2-2; D is tentatively TRBD1 or TRBD2 (5 bases each). The CDR3 runs 15 residues. Germline V lookup: CDR1 LNHDA, CDR2 SQIVND (reference sequence). Trimming stripped 1 base from V and 5 bases from J, with 11 bases between. Written as DNA, the CDR3 is TGTGCCAGTAGTATAGTAGGGGCGGGTACCGGGGAGCTGTTTTTT. This translates into CASSIVGAGTGELFF.

The rearrangement links TRBV14 to TRBJ2-2, with 7 bases aligning to TRBD1. The CDR3 has 17 amino acids. V was pared by 0 bases and J by 3 bases, with 7 bases of the junction left unmatched. Germline assignment: CDR1 SGHDN and CDR2 FVKESK. This CDR3 reads CASSQDGQVTDTGELFF. The CDR3 nucleotides are TGTGCCAGCAGCCAAGATGGACAGGTTACAGACACCGGGGAGCTGTTTTTT.

The V call is TRBV27, the J call TRBJ1-5, with D possibly TRBD1 on 6 matching bases. The CDR3 loop spans 15 amino acids. V was clipped by 4 bases and J by 0 bases, with 10 bases between them. Germline CDR1 MNHEY, CDR2 SMNVEV (reference sequence). This CDR3 is CASSSTGYSNQPQHF. CDR3 DNA sequence: TGTGCCAGCAGTTCCACAGGGTATAGCAATCAGCCCCAGCATTTT.

The genes are TRBV7-6 and TRBJ1-4; D is uncertain. The germline V gene has CDR1 SGHVS and CDR2 FNYEAQ. The CDR3 is 13 residues long. V was cut by 5 bases and J by 6 bases, with 10 bases left in between. The CDR3 sequence is CASSPYAYEKLFF. The CDR3 nucleotides read TGTGCCAGCAGCCCTTATGCATATGAAAAACTGTTTTTT. Based on the CDR3 plus reference TRBV7-6 and TRBJ1-4, the full variable domain is GAGVSQSPRYKVTKRGQDVALRCDPISGHVSLYWYRQALGQGPEFLTYFNYEAQQDKSGLPNDRFSAERPEGSISTLTIQRTEQRDSAMYRCASSPYAYEKLFFGSGTQLSVL.

In this sample, this clone turned up once. J is TRBJ1-1 and V is TRBV15; D might be TRBD1 (6 bases). The CDR3 has 13 amino acids. V lost 4 bases and J lost 2, with 8 bases in between. Germline V CDR1 and CDR2: LNHNV, YYDKDF (reference sequence). In nucleotides, the CDR3 is TGTGCCACCAGCACGACAGGTAACACTGAAGCTTTCTTT. Translated: CATSTTGNTEAFF.